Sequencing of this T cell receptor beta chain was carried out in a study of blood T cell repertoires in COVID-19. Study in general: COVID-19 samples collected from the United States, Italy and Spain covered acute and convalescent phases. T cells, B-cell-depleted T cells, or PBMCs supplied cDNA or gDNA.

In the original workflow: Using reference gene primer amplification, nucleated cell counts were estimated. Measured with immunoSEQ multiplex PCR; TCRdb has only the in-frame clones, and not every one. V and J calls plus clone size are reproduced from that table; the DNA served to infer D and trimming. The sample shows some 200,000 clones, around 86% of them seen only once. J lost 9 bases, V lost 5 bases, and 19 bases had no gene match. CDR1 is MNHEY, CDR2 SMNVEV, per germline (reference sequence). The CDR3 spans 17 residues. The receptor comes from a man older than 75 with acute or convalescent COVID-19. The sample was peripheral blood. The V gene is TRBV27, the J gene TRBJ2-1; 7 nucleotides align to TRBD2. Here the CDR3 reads CASSLTPGTTVVAEQFF. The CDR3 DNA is TGTGCCAGCAGTCTAACCCCCGGGACTACTGTAGTGGCTGAGCAGTTCTTC.